Following are 16 T cell receptor beta chains from one sample sequenced in a study of post-analysis software for immune sequencing data. General observations from the study: Comparison of patients with controls showed roughly five TRBV segments more frequent in patients, TRBV5-6, TRBV5-1 and TRBV20-1 among them.

These receptors' antigens are unknown. cDNA libraries for TCR beta contained unique molecular identifiers. TCRdb reanalysed the PCR reads using MiXCR and keeps one entry per CDR3 protein. The sample contains 750,000 to 950,000 distinct CDR3 sequences, around 46% of which appear only once. Sequencing input: blood. These receptors were obtained from a girl aged 5-17 years with multiple sclerosis.

This clonotype has more than one count but fewer than ten. The chain employs TRBV30 and TRBJ2-1; a possible D gene is TRBD2 (5 bases). CDR3 length: 14 amino acids. Germline V lookup: CDR1 GTSNPN, CDR2 SVGIG (reference sequence). The V and J ends lost 4 bases and 10 bases respectively, with 20 bases between them. DNA for the CDR3: TGTGCCTGGATAGAAGGCCACGGAGGATGGGAGCAGTTCTTC. Protein sequence: CAWIEGHGGWEQFF.

The chain links TRBV28 to TRBJ2-5; 7 positions agree with TRBD2. Germline V gives CDR1 MDHEN, CDR2 SYDVKM. The V gene end was trimmed by 5 bases and the J gene end by 9 bases; junction bases not matched to a gene: 12. The CDR3 is 14 amino acids. Here the CDR3 reads CASSLGGAGLSQYF. CDR3 coding DNA: TGTGCCAGCAGTCTGGGGGGAGCGGGGTTGTCCCAGTACTTC.

The chain links TRBV24-1 to TRBJ2-3; D gene uncertain. CDR3 size: 17 residues. Trimming shortened V by 4 bases and J by 3 bases, and 19 bases separated the two germline ends. Germline V gene data show CDR1 as KGHDR and CDR2 as SFDVKD. The CDR3 bases are TGTGCCACCAGTGAGCATACTATAGTGCGTAGGACAGATACGCAGTATTTT. Its protein is CATSEHTIVRRTDTQYF.

The gene calls are TRBV20-1 and TRBJ2-7; a weak D match, TRBD2 (5 bases). Germline CDR1 is DFQATT and CDR2 is SNEGSKA (reference sequence). V lost 3 bases and J 3 bases, leaving 12 bases between the germline ends. The CDR3 contains 13 residues. CDR3 amino acids: CSASGWAGYEQYF. The CDR3 nucleotides read TGCAGTGCTAGTGGGTGGGCGGGCTACGAGCAGTACTTC.

This clonotype has a handful of counts. J is TRBJ2-5 and V is TRBV5-8, with D possibly matching TRBD1 (5 bases). This CDR3 is built from 16 residues. CDR1 is SGHTS and CDR2 is YDEGEE in the germline V gene. V lost 1 base to trimming and J lost 4 bases, with 17 bases between them. CDR3 in amino acids: CASSLLPPGYGETQYF. CDR3 DNA sequence: TGTGCCAGCAGCTTGCTGCCGCCAGGGTACGGAGAGACCCAGTACTTC.

V and J are TRBV29-1 and TRBJ2-5; 9 bases align to TRBD2. This CDR3 is 13 amino acids long. J was trimmed by 5 bases and V by 6 bases; bases with no gene match: 7. Germline V gene data show CDR1 as SQVTM and CDR2 as ANQGSEA. The CDR3 DNA sequence: TGCAGCGTAGGGACTAGCACAGTGGAGACCCAGTACTTC. Amino acid sequence: CSVGTSTVETQYF.

The chain carries TRBV29-1 and TRBJ2-7, with 8 bases lining up with TRBD2. The J call could be wrong; TRBJ2-5 is a better fit for the DNA end. CDR3 length: 14 amino acids. Germline V CDR1 and CDR2: SQVTM, ANQGSEA. As DNA, the CDR3 is TGCAGCGTTGAACCGGGACTAGGCCGCGAGACCCAGTACTTC. Its translation: CSVEPGLGRETQYF.

The chain combines TRBV20-1 with TRBJ2-5, with a possible D match to TRBD1 (6 bases). The CDR3 is 14 amino acids. V lost 2 bases to trimming and J lost 2 bases, with 12 bases between them. The germline gives CDR1 DFQATT, CDR2 SNEGSKA (reference sequence). This CDR3 is CSARTRGWQETQYF. CDR3 sequence (DNA): TGCAGTGCTAGAACCAGGGGATGGCAAGAGACCCAGTACTTC.

V and J are TRBV24-1 and TRBJ2-7, with 8 bases lining up with TRBD1. The DNA end lines up better with TRBJ2-5; the J call may be wrong. The CDR3 spans 13 residues. Germline V gene lookup returns CDR1 KGHDR and CDR2 SFDVKD. The DNA of the CDR3 is TGTGCCACCAGTGACAGGGGGCGAAAGACCCAGTACTTC. Translating gives CATSDRGRKTQYF.

The CDR3 here is CSARDLAGSAYEQYF. CDR3 coding DNA: TGCAGTGCTAGAGATCTAGCGGGATCCGCCTACGAGCAGTACTTC. The chain is built from TRBV20-1 and TRBJ2-7; 9 bases are a match to TRBD2. CDR3 length: 15 amino acids. Trimming cost V 0 bases and J 2 bases; bases outside gene matches: 5. CDR1 and CDR2 (germline): DFQATT, SNEGSKA (reference sequence).

This clonotype was seen more than once but under ten times. The chain employs TRBV20-1 and TRBJ1-4; no clear D. Between the trimmed V and J ends, which lost 3 bases and 8 bases, there was a span of 16 bases. Germline V gives CDR1 DFQATT, CDR2 SNEGSKA (reference sequence). The CDR3 contains 14 residues. The CDR3 loop reads CSASGGGVGEKLFF. The CDR3, as DNA: TGCAGTGCTAGCGGCGGCGGAGTAGGGGAAAAACTGTTTTTT.

This chain links TRBV11-2 with TRBJ2-5; 7 nucleotides match TRBD2. V was clipped by 2 bases and J by 3 bases; unmatched bases: 3. CDR1 and CDR2 (germline): SGHAT, FQNNGV. This CDR3 has 14 residues. CDR3 residues: CASSLSLAEETQYF. The DNA of the CDR3 is TGTGCCAGCAGCTTATCGCTAGCGGAAGAGACCCAGTACTTC.

The chain's CDR3 is CASSLALGVDTQYF. The CDR3 nucleotides read TGTGCCAGCAGTTTAGCCCTTGGGGTAGATACGCAGTATTTT. The chain joins TRBV27 to TRBJ2-3; D gene ambiguous. Germline V gives CDR1 MNHEY, CDR2 SMNVEV (reference sequence). V dropped 2 bases and J dropped 5 bases, with 11 bases sitting between them. This CDR3 spans 14 amino acids.

This clonotype was seen ten or more times. The J gene is TRBJ2-5, the V gene TRBV2; D gene uncertain. The CDR3 loop spans 11 amino acids. Trimming removed 3 bases from V and 3 bases from J, with 2 bases in between. Germline-derived CDR1 and CDR2 are SNHLY and FYNNEI. CDR3 sequence reads: CASSEEETQYF. The CDR3 DNA reads TGTGCCAGCAGTGAGGAAGAGACCCAGTACTTC.

This clonotype was seen a few times. This chain joins TRBV12-3 or TRBV12-4 and TRBJ1-6, with 9 positions matching TRBD1. CDR3 length equals 16 residues. The trim removed 1 base at V and 8 bases at J, leaving 6 bases unmatched. CDR3 nucleotides: TGTGCCAGCAGTTTAGTTGGGGGACAGGGATATTCACCCCTCCACTTT. Translated, it gives CASSLVGGQGYSPLHF.

This chain joins TRBV10-2 and TRBJ2-1; TRBD2 aligns across 9 bases. This CDR3 has 16 residues. Germline trimming cut 2 bases from V and 10 bases from J; bases unmatched to any gene: 12. The germline V gene encodes CDR1 WSHSY and CDR2 SAAADI. CDR3 coding DNA: TGCGCCAGCAGTGAGGGGGCTAGCGGGACCTTGTCGGAGCAGTTCTTC. Amino acids: CASSEGASGTLSEQFF.